This entry concerns a single T cell receptor (beta chain). The sample originates from a study of PD-L1 blockade in urothelial cancer. Clones were read by immunoSEQ multiplex PCR, and TCRdb kept only the in-frame ones, dropping some. The sample lists about 21,000 clones; around 87% were seen once. The V gene end was trimmed by 1 base and the J gene end by 0 bases; junction bases not matched to a gene: 10. Germline V gene data show CDR1 as GTSNPN and CDR2 as SVGIG (reference sequence). The CDR3 totals 20 residues. The sequencing used PBMCs, collected around atezolizumab (anti-PD-L1) treatment. The sequence was obtained from a woman aged 55-69 years with urothelial cancer. V and J are TRBV30 and TRBJ2-6; 12 positions agree with TRBD2. The CDR3 nucleotides are TGTGCCTGGAGTGGGGGGCTAGCGGGAGGGCCAAGCTCTGGGGCCAACGTCCTGACTTTC. Amino acids: CAWSGGLAGGPSSGANVLTF.